The rows below give T cell receptor beta chains drawn from one sample of a study of T cell repertoires in ileal Crohn's disease. Measured with immunoSEQ multiplex PCR; TCRdb has only the in-frame clones, and not every one. The sample includes about 11,000 clones, 79% of them seen just once. The sequenced sample consisted of ileal tissue. The receptors come from an adult with Crohn's disease. The conserved cysteine and the conserved F or W are not part of the CDR3 here.

cdr3_aa: ASSQDLGQFGYT
j_call: TRBJ1-2
v_call: TRBV4-2

cdr3_aa: ASSLRTGRNTEAF
j_call: TRBJ1-1
v_call: TRBV2

cdr3_aa: SVPQQGTDTQY
j_call: TRBJ2-3
v_call: TRBV29-1

cdr3_aa: ASSRGGGGVHQPQH
j_call: TRBJ1-5
v_call: TRBV2

cdr3_aa: ASSHSGTGGDEQY
j_call: TRBJ2-7
v_call: TRBV5-1

cdr3_aa: ASARGQGGEKLF
j_call: TRBJ1-4
v_call: TRBV18

cdr3_aa: ASSYGGWQETQY
j_call: TRBJ2-5
v_call: TRBV6-6

cdr3_aa: ASSSTGVPTGELF
j_call: TRBJ2-2
v_call: TRBV27

cdr3_aa: ASTPPRGRNTIY
j_call: TRBJ1-3
v_call: TRBV6-6

cdr3_aa: ASSVGDWINSNLH
j_call: TRBJ1-6
v_call: TRBV9

cdr3_aa: ASSQGTGVTEAF
j_call: TRBJ1-1
v_call: TRBV5-1

cdr3_aa: ASSLGGPNYGYT
j_call: TRBJ1-2
v_call: TRBV5-1

cdr3_aa: ASSFSASGNTIY
j_call: TRBJ1-3
v_call: TRBV7-9

cdr3_aa: ASSMGLVDTQY
j_call: TRBJ2-3
v_call: TRBV11-2

cdr3_aa: ASSAGGQGGREAF
j_call: TRBJ1-1
v_call: TRBV9

cdr3_aa: ASRPGTGERNEQF
j_call: TRBJ2-1
v_call: TRBV28

cdr3_aa: ASSFRASGGRDTQY
j_call: TRBJ2-3
v_call: TRBV2

cdr3_aa: ASRAGTVSNQPQH
j_call: TRBJ1-5
v_call: TRBV27

cdr3_aa: ASSFRGSEQY
j_call: TRBJ2-7
v_call: TRBV11-3

cdr3_aa: AISESVGSDGNTIY
j_call: TRBJ1-3
v_call: TRBV10-3

cdr3_aa: ASSFVTGVITDTQY
j_call: TRBJ2-3
v_call: TRBV5-1

cdr3_aa: ASSLGEGYNYNEQF
j_call: TRBJ2-1
v_call: TRBV5-5

cdr3_aa: ASSHEKTTGDFLLHEQF
j_call: TRBJ2-1
v_call: TRBV21-1

cdr3_aa: ASRTTGGTNEKLF
j_call: TRBJ1-4
v_call: TRBV28

cdr3_aa: ASSFAEGADYGYT
j_call: TRBJ1-2
v_call: TRBV7-9

cdr3_aa: ASSLPGLYQPQH
j_call: TRBJ1-5
v_call: TRBV6-6

cdr3_aa: ASKSGQGNTEAF
j_call: TRBJ1-1
v_call: TRBV28

cdr3_aa: ASSSSGGPDTQY
j_call: TRBJ2-3
v_call: TRBV11-2

cdr3_aa: ASSQGTGGTEAF
j_call: TRBJ1-1
v_call: TRBV6-5

cdr3_aa: ASSRGGTDTQY
j_call: TRBJ2-3
v_call: TRBV5-1

cdr3_aa: ASSLGLGEGTDTQY
j_call: TRBJ2-3
v_call: TRBV5-1

cdr3_aa: ASSAGSFTYEQY
j_call: TRBJ2-7
v_call: TRBV9

cdr3_aa: ASSPAGPTDTQY
j_call: TRBJ2-3
v_call: TRBV19

cdr3_aa: AWTRGSNQPQH
j_call: TRBJ1-5
v_call: TRBV30

cdr3_aa: ASSFAAGTGELF
j_call: TRBJ2-2
v_call: TRBV7-9

cdr3_aa: ASSKTAFGAGANVLT
j_call: TRBJ2-6
v_call: TRBV7-7

cdr3_aa: AAGGNYGYT
j_call: TRBJ1-2
v_call: TRBV7-6

cdr3_aa: ASIKGAANTGELF
j_call: TRBJ2-2
v_call: TRBV5-1

cdr3_aa: ASSPPTGTGGYEQY
j_call: TRBJ2-7
v_call: TRBV5-1

cdr3_aa: ASSRDSYEQY
j_call: TRBJ2-7
v_call: TRBV12-5

cdr3_aa: ASGMGSRGYGYT
j_call: TRBJ1-2
v_call: TRBV6-6

cdr3_aa: ASSPLHREGNQPQH
j_call: TRBJ1-5
v_call: TRBV4-1

cdr3_aa: ASSLGWDRGRRNEQF
j_call: TRBJ2-1
v_call: TRBV11-2

cdr3_aa: ASSPTGGTNSPLH
j_call: TRBJ1-6
v_call: TRBV7-2

cdr3_aa: ASRRTYGLNTEAF
j_call: TRBJ1-1
v_call: TRBV7-9

cdr3_aa: TSSQVRLAGGQDEQF
j_call: TRBJ2-1
v_call: TRBV1

cdr3_aa: ASSRGQGLTDTQY
j_call: TRBJ2-3
v_call: TRBV5-1

cdr3_aa: ASSSLITEVNTEAF
j_call: TRBJ1-1
v_call: TRBV7-9

cdr3_aa: ASSLGESSGNTIY
j_call: TRBJ1-3
v_call: TRBV5-1

cdr3_aa: SAITNFHNEQF
j_call: TRBJ2-1
v_call: TRBV29-1

cdr3_aa: ASSLGQGTGNTIY
j_call: TRBJ1-3
v_call: TRBV5-6

cdr3_aa: ASSPNTGANEKLF
j_call: TRBJ1-4
v_call: TRBV7-8

cdr3_aa: ASSDRDNSPLH
j_call: TRBJ1-6
v_call: TRBV6-1

cdr3_aa: ASSVQGGNTEAF
j_call: TRBJ1-1
v_call: TRBV2